These 30 T cell receptor beta chains originate from one sample sequenced in a study of long-term antiretroviral therapy in people with HIV. With survey level as its setting, the immunoSEQ assay was v3.0. TCRdb's table, derived via immunoSEQ multiplex PCR, lists solely in-frame clones and lacks some. The sample lists about 25,000 clones, 65% to 85% occurring once. The sequencing here drew on unsorted PBMCs, taken around 4.2 years after starting antiretroviral therapy. The receptors come from a man aged 30 to 45 with HIV.

The chain recombines TRBV27 with TRBJ1-1; D is unclear. CDR1 is MNHEY, CDR2 SMNVEV, per germline (reference sequence). The CDR3 runs 13 residues. The ends were cut back, 2 bases at V and 0 bases at J, with 4 bases in the middle. The CDR3 protein is CASSLVMNTEAFF. The CDR3 DNA follows: TGTGCCAGCAGTTTAGTCATGAACACTGAAGCTTTCTTT.

J is TRBJ1-3 and V is TRBV6-5; TRBD1 might be the D (5 bases). The CDR3 runs to 15 residues. From germline, CDR1 is MNHEY and CDR2 SVGAGI. The V end was cut by 6 bases, the J end by 0 bases, with 12 bases between. In nucleotides, the CDR3 is TGTGCCAGCAGAGACGGAGACAGCTCTGGAAACACCATATATTTT. Translating it yields CASRDGDSSGNTIYF.

The chain links TRBV2 to TRBJ2-3; the D gene is possibly TRBD2 (5 bases). CDR3 length: 14 amino acids. Per the germline V gene, CDR1 is SNHLY and CDR2 is FYNNEI. The V end lost 9 bases, the J end lost 4 bases, and 17 bases lay between the germline ends. The DNA for the CDR3 is TGTGCCAGGGCCCGCGGGTCGGTTGCAGATACGCAGTATTTT. This codes for CARARGSVADTQYF.

The rearrangement joins TRBV30 to TRBJ1-2; D perhaps matches TRBD1 (5 bases). Germline values: CDR1 GTSNPN, CDR2 SVGIG (reference sequence). This CDR3 has 16 amino acids. Trimming took off 3 bases at V and 3 bases at J, with 20 bases between the two ends. This CDR3 is CAWSAPGLLNHYGYTF. Written as DNA, the CDR3 is TGTGCCTGGAGCGCCCCGGGACTCTTGAACCACTATGGCTACACCTTC.

The chain links TRBV30 to TRBJ1-3; D is undetermined. This CDR3 comprises 12 residues. CDR1 and CDR2 from the germline V gene are GTSNPN and SVGIG (reference sequence). Trimming left V 3 bases short and J 3 bases short, with 6 bases between. CDR3 residues: CAWRTVGNTIYF. CDR3 DNA: TGTGCCTGGAGAACAGTTGGAAACACCATATATTTT.

This chain connects TRBV7-9 to TRBJ2-5; D may be TRBD1 or TRBD2 (5 bases each). Germline V gene sequence: CDR1 SEHNR, CDR2 FQNEAQ (reference sequence). The V and J ends lost 5 bases and 6 bases respectively, with 13 bases between them. The CDR3 is 13 residues long. In DNA form, the CDR3 reads TGTGCCAGCAGCCCATGGGACGTGAAGACCCAGTACTTC. The encoded protein is CASSPWDVKTQYF. Using reference TRBV7-9 and TRBJ2-5 for the parts outside the CDR3, the full variable domain is DTGVSQNPRHKITKRGQNVTFRCDPISEHNRLYWYRQTLGQGPEFLTYFQNEAQLEKSRLLSDRFSAERPKGSFSTLEIQRTEQGDSAMYLCASSPWDVKTQYFGPGTRLLVL.

The chain joins TRBV5-1 to TRBJ2-1; no reliable D call. V was clipped by 0 bases and J by 7 bases, with 8 bases between them. Per germline, CDR1 SGHRS and CDR2 YFSETQ. This CDR3 has 13 amino acids. CDR3 residues: CASSLVSPNEQFF. DNA for the CDR3: TGCGCCAGCAGCTTGGTATCTCCGAATGAGCAGTTCTTC.

The chain uses TRBV19 and TRBJ1-1; weak D call: TRBD1 (6 bases). Germline CDR1 and CDR2: LNHDA and SQIVND (reference sequence). V was clipped by 4 bases and J by 1 base, with 16 bases between them. The CDR3 totals 16 residues. The CDR3 is CASSTAGTLTNTEAFF. The CDR3 region has the DNA TGTGCCAGTAGTACCGCCGGGACATTGACGAACACTGAAGCTTTCTTT.

V and J are TRBV9 and TRBJ2-7; D is undetermined. V shed 0 bases and J shed 2 bases, with 9 bases lying between them. CDR1 is SGDLS, CDR2 YYNGEE, per germline. CDR3 length: 14 amino acids. The CDR3 bases are TGTGCCAGCAGCGTAGCCAGTGGGCCCTACGAGCAGTACTTC. This codes for CASSVASGPYEQYF.

The table lists this clone with a count of one. The rearrangement joins TRBV27 to TRBJ2-7; D might be TRBD1 or TRBD2, each matching 5 bases. The length of the CDR3 is 14 residues. V was trimmed by 3 bases and J by 0 bases, leaving 9 bases between them. CDR1 and CDR2 (germline): MNHEY, SMNVEV (reference sequence). DNA of the CDR3: TGTGCCAGCAGTTTTGGGGACGGCTCCTACGAGCAGTACTTC. Translated, it gives CASSFGDGSYEQYF.

The chain links TRBV6-5 to TRBJ2-7; the D gene is possibly TRBD1 (5 bases). Germline CDR1 and CDR2: MNHEY and SVGAGI. Trimming pared 0 bases from V and 0 bases from J, leaving 9 bases between. The CDR3 runs 15 residues. The CDR3 DNA is TGTGCCAGCAGTTACTCAAGGGGAAGCTCCTACGAGCAGTACTTC. This gives the protein CASSYSRGSSYEQYF.

The chain is built from TRBV5-1 and TRBJ1-1; D gene unclear. The CDR3 consists of 15 residues. Trimming took off 2 bases at V and 1 base at J, with 12 bases between the two ends. Germline V gives CDR1 SGHRS, CDR2 YFSETQ. CDR3 sequence reads: CASSFRTGRNTEAFF. The CDR3 bases are TGCGCCAGCAGCTTCCGGACCGGGAGGAACACTGAAGCTTTCTTT.

This clone occurred a few times. This chain uses TRBV9 with TRBJ2-7; 8 nucleotides align to TRBD2. V shed 0 bases, J shed 5 bases, and the junction held 7 bases outside the gene matches. The CDR3 contains 15 residues. Germline CDR1 and CDR2: SGDLS and YYNGEE. CDR3 region: CASSVGGREADEQYF. As DNA, the CDR3 is TGTGCCAGCAGCGTAGGCGGGCGGGAGGCCGACGAGCAGTACTTC. The whole variable domain, filled in from reference TRBV9 and TRBJ2-7, reads DSGVTQTPKHLITATGQRVTLRCSPRSGDLSVYWYQQSLDQGLQFLIQYYNGEERAKGNILERFSAQQFPDLHSELNLSSLELGDSALYFCASSVGGREADEQYFGPGTRLTVT.

The V gene is TRBV30, the J gene TRBJ1-2; D perhaps matches TRBD1 (5 bases). This CDR3 region has 15 residues. Germline CDR1 and CDR2: GTSNPN and SVGIG (reference sequence). Trimming shortened V by 3 bases and J by 3 bases, and 17 bases separated the two germline ends. CDR3 sequence: CAWRIGRRGDYGYTF. In nucleotides, the CDR3 is TGTGCCTGGAGGATTGGACGTCGGGGCGACTATGGCTACACCTTC.

A remark on this clone: The junction departs from the called germline gene at one end, perhaps through a read error. The chain joins TRBV7-7 to TRBJ1-5; D may be TRBD1 (6 bases). The CDR3 length is 13 residues. Germline assignment: CDR1 SSHAT and CDR2 FNYEAQ (reference sequence). CDR3 amino acids: CASSFEQGQPQHF. CDR3 DNA: TGTGCTAGCAGCTTCGAACAGGGACAGCCCCAGCATTTT.

This chain uses TRBV30 with TRBJ2-7; D perhaps matches TRBD2 (5 bases). Germline CDR1 reads GTSNPN; CDR2 reads SVGIG (reference sequence). V lost 2 bases and J lost 3, with 11 bases in between. This CDR3 has 13 amino acids. CDR3 DNA: TGTGCCTGGAGTTTCGGGGTGGACTACGAGCAGTACTTC. This sequence encodes CAWSFGVDYEQYF.

This chain uses TRBV11-2 with TRBJ1-2, with D perhaps TRBD1 (5 bases). CDR3 size: 12 residues. Germline CDR1 SGHAT, CDR2 FQNNGV. V gave up 1 base and J gave up 13 bases, with 13 bases separating them. CDR3 region: CASSLAGRGLTF. CDR3 coding DNA: TGTGCCAGCAGCTTAGCCGGGAGGGGTCTCACCTTC.

The chain has TRBV30 and TRBJ1-6; D not resolved. CDR3 size: 16 residues. Germline lookup yields CDR1 GTSNPN and CDR2 SVGIG (reference sequence). V was shortened by 5 bases and J by 7 bases, with 21 bases between the two germline ends. The CDR3 protein is CAWDAQGLISNSPLHF. The CDR3 DNA follows: TGTGCCTGGGACGCTCAAGGGCTTATTTCGAATTCACCCCTCCACTTT.

The chain combines TRBV29-1 with TRBJ2-1; 12 bases match TRBD2. Germline CDR1 is SQVTM and CDR2 is ANQGSEA. J was trimmed by 4 bases and V by 6 bases; bases with no gene match: 1. The CDR3 totals 13 residues. The CDR3 bases are TGCAGCGTCGGGACTAGCGGGTACAATGAGCAGTTCTTC. This sequence encodes CSVGTSGYNEQFF.

The chain couples TRBV15 to TRBJ2-5; D ambiguous. Germline CDR1 LNHNV, CDR2 YYDKDF (reference sequence). Trimming left V 3 bases short and J 4 bases short, with 9 bases between. The CDR3 totals 13 residues. The CDR3 reads CATSRYAGETQYF. CDR3 nucleotide sequence: TGTGCCACCAGCAGGTATGCCGGAGAGACCCAGTACTTC.

This clone was picked up one time. J is TRBJ1-2 and V is TRBV21-1. TRBV21-1 is marked as a pseudogene. The CDR3 runs 13 residues. CDR3 coding DNA: TGTGCCAGCAGCTTCCCACTGGCGCACGGCTACACCTTC. It translates to CASSFPLAHGYTF.

This clone was detected once. The chain carries TRBV27 and TRBJ2-6; D is ambiguous. Germline CDR1 reads MNHEY; CDR2 reads SMNVEV (reference sequence). The ends were cut back, 1 base at V and 2 bases at J, with 6 bases in the middle. This CDR3 spans 15 amino acids. CDR3 sequence (DNA): TGTGCCAGCAGTTTATACAGACCTGGGGCCAACGTCCTGACTTTC. Protein product: CASSLYRPGANVLTF.

For the CDR3, the DNA is TGTGCCAGCAGGTACAGGGGGCTAGTGGAGACCCAGTACTTC. It yields the protein CASRYRGLVETQYF. The rearrangement joins TRBV28 to TRBJ2-5, with TRBD1 matching 9 bases. This CDR3 contains 14 residues. Germline V gene data show CDR1 as MDHEN and CDR2 as SYDVKM. Trimming took 6 bases from V and 5 from J; bases not matched to a gene: 7. Looking up the rest from reference TRBV28 and TRBJ2-5 gives the full variable domain: DVKVTQSSRYLVKRTGEKVFLECVQDMDHENMFWYRQDPGLGLRLIYFSYDVKMKEKGDIPEGYSVSREKKERFSLILESASTNQTSMYLCASRYRGLVETQYFGPGTRLLVL.

The chain links TRBV5-1 to TRBJ2-3; 8 bases map to TRBD2. Unmatched junction bases numbered 4, after V lost 1 base and J lost 0 bases. The V gene's germline CDR1 is SGHRS and CDR2 YFSETQ. CDR3 length: 16 residues. This CDR3 is CASSLLGGDSTDTQYF. The CDR3 DNA sequence: TGCGCCAGCAGCTTGCTCGGGGGGGATAGCACAGATACGCAGTATTTT.

The rearrangement joins TRBV10-3 to TRBJ2-3; TRBD1 matches 11 bases. The CDR3 spans 13 residues. Unmatched junction bases numbered 2, after V lost 7 bases and J lost 5 bases. From germline, CDR1 is ENHRY and CDR2 SYGVKD. The CDR3 region is CAIMGQGGDTQYF. For the CDR3, the DNA is TGTGCCATCATGGGACAGGGGGGAGATACGCAGTATTTT.

The count of this clone is one. This chain uses TRBV5-1 with TRBJ2-3; 12 nucleotides align to TRBD2. This CDR3 spans 18 amino acids. CDR1 is SGHRS, CDR2 YFSETQ, per germline. V lost 10 bases and J lost 6; bases outside the gene matches: 21. CDR3 DNA sequence: TGCGCCCGGCCCCAAGACTCTACGCTAGCGGGAGGGCCGGATACGCAGTATTTT. Protein sequence: CARPQDSTLAGGPDTQYF.

The V and J genes are TRBV27 and TRBJ2-3; 12 bases match TRBD1. Trimming took 4 bases from V and 5 from J; bases not matched to a gene: 10. CDR3 length: 17 residues. Looked up from germline, CDR1 is MNHEY and CDR2 is SMNVEV (reference sequence). In nucleotides, the CDR3 is TGTGCCAGCAGTTCTCTCCCCGGGACAGGGGGCATAGATACGCAGTATTTT. Residues: CASSSLPGTGGIDTQYF.

The chain couples TRBV7-9 to TRBJ2-1; D not resolved. The CDR3 consists of 15 residues. From germline, CDR1 is SEHNR and CDR2 FQNEAQ (reference sequence). Trimming removed 1 base at V and 8 bases at J, with 15 bases between. The CDR3 region has the DNA TGTGCCAGCAGCTTAGTCGTCGGCCCGATCGATGAGCAGTTCTTC. The encoded protein is CASSLVVGPIDEQFF.

This chain connects TRBV6-5 to TRBJ2-1, with unresolved D. With 6 bases removed from V and 8 bases from J, the gap between germline ends came to 17 bases. Germline V CDR1 and CDR2: MNHEY, SVGAGI. CDR3 length: 14 amino acids. CDR3 loop: CASSPTARFHEQFF. The CDR3 DNA is TGTGCCAGCAGCCCAACGGCGAGGTTCCATGAGCAGTTCTTC.

This clone was counted a few times. This chain uses TRBV9 with TRBJ1-2; D is undetermined. The CDR3 spans 15 residues. V lost 5 bases, J lost 3 bases, and 17 bases lay in between. The germline V gene encodes CDR1 SGDLS and CDR2 YYNGEE. The CDR3 sequence: CASRPLPQVDYGYTF. In nucleotides, the CDR3 is TGTGCCAGCAGACCGCTCCCCCAGGTAGACTATGGCTACACCTTC.